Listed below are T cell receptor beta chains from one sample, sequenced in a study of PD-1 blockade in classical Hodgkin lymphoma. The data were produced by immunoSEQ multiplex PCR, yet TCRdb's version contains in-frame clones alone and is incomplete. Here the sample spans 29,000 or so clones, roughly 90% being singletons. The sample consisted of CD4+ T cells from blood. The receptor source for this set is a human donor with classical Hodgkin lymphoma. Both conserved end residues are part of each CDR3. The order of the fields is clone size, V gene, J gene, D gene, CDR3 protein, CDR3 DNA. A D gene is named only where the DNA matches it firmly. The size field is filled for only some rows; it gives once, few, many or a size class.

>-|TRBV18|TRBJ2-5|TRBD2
CASSLGGIETQYF
TGTGCCAGCTCCCTCGGGGGGATTGAGACCCAGTACTTC
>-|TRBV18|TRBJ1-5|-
CASSPGGEQPQHF
TGTGCCAGCTCACCAGGGGGCGAGCAGCCCCAGCATTTT
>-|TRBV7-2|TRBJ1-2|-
CASSQATGLYGYTF
TGTGCCAGCAGCCAAGCAACAGGGCTCTATGGCTACACCTTC
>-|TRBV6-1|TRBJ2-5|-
CASSEAWGRSYQETQYF
TGTGCCAGCAGTGAAGCGTGGGGCAGATCGTACCAAGAGACCCAGTACTTC
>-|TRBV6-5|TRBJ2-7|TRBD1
CASSLGQNHEQYF
TGTGCCAGCAGCCTGGGACAGAACCACGAGCAGTACTTC
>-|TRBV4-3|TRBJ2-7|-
CASSRTTGLYEQYF
TGCGCCAGCAGCCGCACCACAGGGTTGTACGAGCAGTACTTC
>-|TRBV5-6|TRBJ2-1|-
CASSLGQPNEQFF
TGTGCCAGCAGCTTGGGCCAGCCCAATGAGCAGTTCTTC
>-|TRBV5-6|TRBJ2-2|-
CASRHALRSRTGELFF
TGTGCCAGCAGACACGCTTTAAGGAGTCGAACCGGGGAGCTGTTTTTT
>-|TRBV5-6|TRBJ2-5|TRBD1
CASSRTGNLEKTQYF
TGTGCCAGCAGCCGGACAGGGAATTTAGAAAAGACCCAGTACTTC
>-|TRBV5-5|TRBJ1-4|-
CASSSPLNEKLFF
TGTGCCAGCAGCTCGCCCCTGAATGAAAAACTGTTTTTT
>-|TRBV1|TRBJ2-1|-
CTSSQLGLTLGDEQFF
TGCACCAGCAGCCAACTGGGACTTACCCTTGGGGATGAGCAGTTCTTC
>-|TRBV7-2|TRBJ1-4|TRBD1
CASTRDRFNEKLFF
TGTGCCAGCACCAGGGACAGGTTTAATGAAAAACTGTTTTTT
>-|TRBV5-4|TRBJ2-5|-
CASSLDQGGETQYF
TGTGCCAGCAGCTTGGATCAGGGTGGCGAGACCCAGTACTTC
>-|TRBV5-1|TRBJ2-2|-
CASSGQGNTGELFF
TGCGCCAGCAGCGGGCAGGGCAACACCGGGGAGCTGTTTTTT
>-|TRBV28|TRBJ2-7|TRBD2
CASRRRQGGEQYF
TGTGCCAGCAGACGGAGGCAGGGAGGGGAGCAGTACTTC
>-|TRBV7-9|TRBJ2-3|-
CASIPGRGGGTDTQYF
TGTGCCAGCATCCCCGGACGGGGTGGGGGCACAGATACGCAGTATTTT
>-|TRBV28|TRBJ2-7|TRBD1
CASSLGDRVHEQYF
TGTGCCAGCAGTTTAGGGGACAGGGTCCACGAGCAGTACTTC
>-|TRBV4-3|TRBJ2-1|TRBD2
CASSPNRLAGGPYNEQFF
TGCGCCAGCAGCCCAAACCGACTAGCGGGAGGACCCTACAATGAGCAGTTCTTC
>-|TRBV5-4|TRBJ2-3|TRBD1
CASSFTGDGTQYF
TGTGCCAGCAGCTTTACAGGGGACGGTACGCAGTATTTT
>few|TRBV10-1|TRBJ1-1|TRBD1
CASSDQGDTEAFF
TGCGCCAGCTCAGACCAGGGGGACACTGAAGCTTTCTTT
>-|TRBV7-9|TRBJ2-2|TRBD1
CASSLEQGARTGELFF
TGTGCCAGCAGCTTAGAACAGGGGGCGCGCACCGGGGAGCTGTTTTTT
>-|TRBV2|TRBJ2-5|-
CASRGKEAQETQYF
TGTGCCAGCAGGGGGAAGGAGGCCCAAGAGACCCAGTACTTC
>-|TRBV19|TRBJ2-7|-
CASSIDLSRARYF
TGTGCCAGTAGTATAGATCTATCGAGGGCGCGGTACTTC
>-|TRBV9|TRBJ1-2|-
CASSSSGTGYGYTF
TGTGCCAGCAGCTCCTCGGGTACAGGCTATGGCTACACCTTC